This TCR beta chain is from a study of shared clonotypes between healthy human individuals. Naive CD45RA+ and memory CD45RA-negative subsets were split from CD4+ cells. Some clones are missing from TCRdb's copy, which holds only in-frame ones; the method was immunoSEQ multiplex PCR. The table lists 2 million or so clones, around 95% of them singletons. This CDR3 contains 15 residues. V trimming: 2 bases; J trimming: 3 bases; junction bases outside the gene matches: 6. Per germline, CDR1 SEHNR and CDR2 FQNEAQ (reference sequence). The sequencing input was naive CD4+ T cells sorted from blood. The subset denotes: CD45RA+ positively selected. This chain links TRBV7-9 with TRBJ2-5, with 7 bases lining up with TRBD1. This sequence originates from a young man in good health. This chain's CDR3 is CASSLLGGREETQYF. The CDR3 DNA sequence: TGTGCCAGCAGCTTATTAGGGGGCCGCGAAGAGACCCAGTACTTC.